The rows below give T cell receptor beta chains drawn from one sample of a study of cytomegalovirus exposure and HLA in healthy donors. Data came from immunoSEQ multiplex PCR; TCRdb stores just in-frame clones and leaves some out. The sample has 100,000 to 150,000 clones; over 75% are singletons. The sample was PBMCs. The receptors here all came from a woman under 30 in good health and CMV-seronegative. Each CDR3 is given with its conserved first and last residue. The D gene is left open where the match is weak. Clone size appears in some rows only: once, few, many, or a class for an expanded clone.

NA	TRBJ2-7	TRBV7-9	NA	TGTGCCAGCAGCTTATTCTCCAGGGACTACGAGCAGTACTTC	CASSLFSRDYEQYF
TRBD1	TRBJ1-6	TRBV15	NA	TGTGCCACCAGCAGTAGGGACAGGGGGATAGGCTCACCCCTCCACTTT	CATSSRDRGIGSPLHF
TRBD1	TRBJ2-5	TRBV19	once	TGTGCCAGTAGTTTCGAATCGGACAGGTCGGACGAGACCCAGTACTTC	CASSFESDRSDETQYF
TRBD1	TRBJ1-1	TRBV5-1	NA	TGCGCCAGCAGCTTGGGAAGGGACAGGGTAGGAACTGAAGCTTTCTTT	CASSLGRDRVGTEAFF
NA	TRBJ2-7	TRBV18	NA	TGTGCCAGCTCACCAGGGCTCGAGCAGTACTTC	CASSPGLEQYF
TRBD2	TRBJ2-1	TRBV6-4	NA	TGTGCCAGCAGTGACTCGTTTAGCGGGAGGGCGAATGAGCAGTTCTTC	CASSDSFSGRANEQFF
NA	TRBJ2-7	TRBV15	NA	TGTGCCACCAGCAGACCTGATACGGGGTACGAGCAGTACTTC	CATSRPDTGYEQYF
TRBD2	TRBJ2-1	TRBV6-1	few	TGTGCCAGCATCGAGGGCGGCGGGAGCAATGAGCAGTTCTTC	CASIEGGGSNEQFF
TRBD1	TRBJ1-6	TRBV2	NA	TGTGCCAGCAGCCGGGACAGTGTTGGGGCCCATTCACCCCTCCACTTT	CASSRDSVGAHSPLHF
NA	TRBJ1-2	TRBV27	few	TGTGCCAGCACCGCCGCCGGGACAAACTATGGCTACACCTTC	CASTAAGTNYGYTF
NA	TRBJ1-2	TRBV19	NA	TGTGCCAGTAGTCGGGCGACAGACTATGGCTACACCTTC	CASSRATDYGYTF
NA	TRBJ2-1	TRBV28	NA	TGTGCCAGCAGCCCCAGAGGAGTGATCGATGAGCAGTTCTTC	CASSPRGVIDEQFF
NA	TRBJ1-1	TRBV21-1	NA	TGTGCCAGCAGCAATCGACAGGGTTCGAACACTGAAGCTTTCTTT	CASSNRQGSNTEAFF
NA	TRBJ2-7	TRBV6-5	NA	TGTGCCAGCATTAATGAGGGATCTGGCGAGCAGTACTTC	CASINEGSGEQYF
TRBD1	TRBJ1-6	TRBV30	NA	TGTGCCTGGACAACAGGGGGCTTGTCACCCCTCCACTTT	CAWTTGGLSPLHF
TRBD1	TRBJ1-4	TRBV2	few	TGTGCCAGCAGCCCAGGGGGAACGAATGAAAAACTGTTTTTT	CASSPGGTNEKLFF
TRBD2	TRBJ2-3	TRBV2	few	TGTGCCAGCGGGGGGACTACACGCACAGATACGCAGTATTTT	CASGGTTRTDTQYF
NA	TRBJ2-1	TRBV7-2	few	TGTGCCAGCGGGGGCGGTTTGCGGAATGAGCAGTTCTTC	CASGGGLRNEQFF
NA	TRBJ2-2	TRBV5-6	NA	TGTGCCAGCAGCTTTGGACAGAGGAACACCGGGGAGCTGTTTTTT	CASSFGQRNTGELFF
NA	TRBJ2-1	TRBV9	NA	TGTGCCAGCAGCTCGGAGGGCTCTGTAATCAATGAGCAGTTCTTC	CASSSEGSVINEQFF
TRBD2	TRBJ2-1	TRBV19	NA	TGTGCCAGTAGTACACGGACTAGCGGGAGAATCGATGAGCAGTTCTTC	CASSTRTSGRIDEQFF
TRBD2	TRBJ2-5	TRBV6-6	once	TGTGCCAGCAGTTACTCGGGACTAGCGGGAGGAGAGACCCAGTACTTC	CASSYSGLAGGETQYF